This T cell receptor beta chain was sequenced during a study of OX40 agonist ivuxolimab in advanced cancers. The protocol was immunoSEQ multiplex PCR, while the TCRdb copy is restricted to in-frame clones and leaves out a portion. There are over 60,000 clones in the sample; around 80% occur only once, and around 6.7% lies in the top ten. The CDR3 runs to 12 residues. Germline CDR1 reads MDHEN; CDR2 reads SYDVKM. V gave up 8 bases and J gave up 4 bases; unmatched junction bases: 1. About this clone itself: Its antigen remains unidentified.

The study's findings and limits: More expanded clones were found, on average, in CD8+ than in CD4+ T cells.

The gene calls are TRBV28 and TRBJ2-3; 9 bases are a match to TRBD1. The input for sequencing was CD4+ or CD8+ T cells sorted from blood, taken in a trial of the OX40 agonist ivuxolimab. The TCR originated in an adult with an advanced solid tumor such as melanoma, head and neck, liver or kidney cancer. The CDR3 bases are TGTGCCAGCCGACAGGGGGCAGATACGCAGTATTTT. It is translated as CASRQGADTQYF.